The TCR beta chain described here comes from a study of identical twins. Study-wide results and limits: Twins' surplus sharing was weaker for beta out-of-frame sequences. Diverse VJ usage suggested most zero-insertion clonotypes were not invariant T cells.

This CDR3 spans 13 amino acids. V lost 6 bases to trimming and J lost 9 bases, with 17 bases between them. In the case of this clonotype: Its specificity is not known.

After template switching added a universal primer site, the resulting cDNA carried unique molecular identifiers. TCRdb recomputed calls from the 5' RACE reads with MiXCR, one row per CDR3 protein. This sample carries 350,000 to 600,000 distinct CDR3 sequences, approximately 14% of them seen once, and the ten largest clones take roughly 0.5%. In addition, the sample was reused for a study of yellow fever vaccine responses in identical twins. From that study: Twins showed a vaccine T cell response that reportedly seemed partly convergent, partly personalized.

The sequence was collected from a woman younger than 30 in good health. Sequencing was carried out using CD4+ T cells sorted from blood. The gene calls are TRBV12-3 or TRBV12-4 and TRBJ1-2; the D gene is possibly TRBD1 (5 bases). The CDR3 sequence is CASRYPQGTRYTF. CDR3 sequence (DNA): TGTGCCAGCAGATATCCCCAGGGAACACGCTACACCTTC.